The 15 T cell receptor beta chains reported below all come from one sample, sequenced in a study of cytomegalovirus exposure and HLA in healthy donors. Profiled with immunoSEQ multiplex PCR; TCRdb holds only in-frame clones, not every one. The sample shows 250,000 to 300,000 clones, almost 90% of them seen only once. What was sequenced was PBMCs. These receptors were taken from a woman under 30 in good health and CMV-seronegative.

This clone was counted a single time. CDR3 region: CASSSLQGVGNTIYF. The CDR3 coding sequence is TGTGCCAGCAGTTCTTTACAGGGGGTCGGAAACACCATATATTTT. The genes are TRBV28 and TRBJ1-3, with 8 nucleotides matching TRBD1. Germline assignment: CDR1 MDHEN and CDR2 SYDVKM. Trimming at V came to 4 bases and at J to 4 bases, leaving 6 bases not matched to a gene. This CDR3 is built from 15 residues.

The CDR3, as DNA: TGTGCCAGCAGCCGGCAACAGGGAAAGGGTTCACCCCTCCACTTT. Residues: CASSRQQGKGSPLHF. The chain links TRBV13 to TRBJ1-6; weak D call: TRBD1 (6 bases). The CDR3 spans 15 residues. In germline, CDR1 is PRHDT, CDR2 FYEKMQ (reference sequence). Trimming shortened V by 5 bases and J by 9 bases, and 17 bases separated the two germline ends.

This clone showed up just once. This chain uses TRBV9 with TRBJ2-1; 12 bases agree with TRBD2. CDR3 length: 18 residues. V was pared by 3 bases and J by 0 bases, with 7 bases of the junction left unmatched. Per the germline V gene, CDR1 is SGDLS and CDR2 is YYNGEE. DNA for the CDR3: TGTGCCAGCAGCGATAGACTAGCGGGGGTCGACTCCTACAATGAGCAGTTCTTC. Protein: CASSDRLAGVDSYNEQFF.

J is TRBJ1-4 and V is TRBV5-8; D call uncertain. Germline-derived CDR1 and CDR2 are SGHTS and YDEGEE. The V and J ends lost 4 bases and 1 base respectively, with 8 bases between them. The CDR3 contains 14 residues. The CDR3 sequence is CASSPRLTNEKLFF. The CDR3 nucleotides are TGTGCCAGCAGCCCTAGGCTAACTAATGAAAAACTGTTTTTT. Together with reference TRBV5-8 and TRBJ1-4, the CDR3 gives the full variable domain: EAGVTQSPTHLIKTRGQQATLRCSPISGHTSVYWYQQALGLGLQFLLWYDEGEERNRGNFPPRFSGRQFPNYSSELNVNALELEDSALYLCASSPRLTNEKLFFGSGTQLSVL.

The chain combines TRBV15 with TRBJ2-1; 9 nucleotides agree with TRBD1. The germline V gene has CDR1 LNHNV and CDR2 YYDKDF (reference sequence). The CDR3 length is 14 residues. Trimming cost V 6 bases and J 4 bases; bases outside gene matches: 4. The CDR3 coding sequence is TGTGCCACCAGTACCGGGACAGGGTACAATGAGCAGTTCTTC. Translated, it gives CATSTGTGYNEQFF.

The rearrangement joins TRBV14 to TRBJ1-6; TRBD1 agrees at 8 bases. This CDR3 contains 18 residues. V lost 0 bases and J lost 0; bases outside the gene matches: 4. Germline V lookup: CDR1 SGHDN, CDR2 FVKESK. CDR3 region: CASSQDYRGSSYNSPLHF. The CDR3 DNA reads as TGTGCCAGCAGCCAAGATTACAGGGGGAGCTCCTATAATTCACCCCTCCACTTT.

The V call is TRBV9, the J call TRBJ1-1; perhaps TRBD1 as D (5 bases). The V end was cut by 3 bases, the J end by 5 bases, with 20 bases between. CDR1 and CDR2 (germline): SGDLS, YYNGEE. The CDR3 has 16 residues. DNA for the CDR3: TGTGCCAGCAGCGAGGGCACTCCAGGGCCGTGGACTGAAGCTTTCTTT. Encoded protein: CASSEGTPGPWTEAFF.

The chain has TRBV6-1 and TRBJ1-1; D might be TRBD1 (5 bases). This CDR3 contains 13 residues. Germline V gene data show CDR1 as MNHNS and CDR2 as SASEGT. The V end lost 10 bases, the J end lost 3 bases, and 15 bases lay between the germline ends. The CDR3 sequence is CATYRGGYTEAFF. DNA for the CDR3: TGTGCCACCTATAGGGGCGGTTACACTGAAGCTTTCTTT.

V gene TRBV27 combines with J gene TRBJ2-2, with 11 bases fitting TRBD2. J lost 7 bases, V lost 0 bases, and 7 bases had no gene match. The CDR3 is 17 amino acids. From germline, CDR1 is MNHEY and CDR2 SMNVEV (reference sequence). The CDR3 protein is CASSLSSSGGAGGELFF. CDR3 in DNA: TGTGCCAGCAGTTTATCGAGTAGCGGGGGGGCCGGCGGGGAGCTGTTTTTT.

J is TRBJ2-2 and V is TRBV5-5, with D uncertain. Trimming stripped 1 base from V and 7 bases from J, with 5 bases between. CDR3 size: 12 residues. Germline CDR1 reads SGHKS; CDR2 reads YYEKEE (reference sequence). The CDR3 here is CASSLPVGELFF. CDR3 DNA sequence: TGTGCCAGCAGCTTGCCAGTCGGGGAGCTGTTTTTT. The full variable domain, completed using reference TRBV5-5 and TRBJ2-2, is DAGVTQSPTHLIKTRGQQVTLRCSPISGHKSVSWYQQVLGQGPQFIFQYYEKEERGRGNFPDRFSARQFPNYSSELNVNALLLGDSALYLCASSLPVGELFFGEGSRLTVL.

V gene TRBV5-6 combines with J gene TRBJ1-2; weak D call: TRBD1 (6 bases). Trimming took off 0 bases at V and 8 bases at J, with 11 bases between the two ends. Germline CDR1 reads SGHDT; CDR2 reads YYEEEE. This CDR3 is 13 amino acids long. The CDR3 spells CASSLGQGPGYTF. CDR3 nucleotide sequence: TGTGCCAGCAGCTTGGGTCAGGGGCCCGGCTACACCTTC.

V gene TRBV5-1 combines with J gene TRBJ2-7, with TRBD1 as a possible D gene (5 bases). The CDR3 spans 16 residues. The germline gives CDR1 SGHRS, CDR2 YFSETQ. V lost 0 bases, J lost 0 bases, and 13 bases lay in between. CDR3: CASSLGQSLSSYEQYF. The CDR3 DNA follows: TGCGCCAGCAGCTTGGGACAGTCCCTTAGCTCCTACGAGCAGTACTTC.

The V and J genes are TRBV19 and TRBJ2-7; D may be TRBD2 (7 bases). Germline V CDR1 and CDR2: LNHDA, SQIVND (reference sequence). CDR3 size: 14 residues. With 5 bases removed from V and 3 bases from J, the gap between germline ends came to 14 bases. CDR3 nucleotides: TGTGCCAGTAGTTCCCGGGGGGCAAACTACGAGCAGTACTTC. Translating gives CASSSRGANYEQYF. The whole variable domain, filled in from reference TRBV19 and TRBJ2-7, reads DGGITQSPKYLFRKEGQNVTLSCEQNLNHDAMYWYRQDPGQGLRLIYYSQIVNDFQKGDIAEGYSVSREKKESFPLTVTSAQKNPTAFYLCASSSRGANYEQYFGPGTRLTVT.

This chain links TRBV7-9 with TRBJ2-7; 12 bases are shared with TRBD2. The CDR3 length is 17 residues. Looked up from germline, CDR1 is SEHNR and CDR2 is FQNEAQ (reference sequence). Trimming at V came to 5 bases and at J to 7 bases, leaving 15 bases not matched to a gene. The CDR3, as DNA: TGTGCCAGCAGCCCGCCAACCGGGACTAGCGGGTGGGGGGAGCAGTACTTC. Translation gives CASSPPTGTSGWGEQYF.

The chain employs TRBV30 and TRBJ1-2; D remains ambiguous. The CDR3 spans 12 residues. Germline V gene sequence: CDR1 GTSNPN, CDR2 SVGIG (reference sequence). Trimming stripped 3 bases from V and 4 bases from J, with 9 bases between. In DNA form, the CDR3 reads TGTGCCTGGAGCGACACCCTCTATGGCTACACCTTC. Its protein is CAWSDTLYGYTF.